The 32 T cell receptor beta chains listed next were all sequenced from one sample in a study of blood T cell repertoires in COVID-19. TCRdb's copy holds only in-frame clones and misses some; the assay was immunoSEQ multiplex PCR. The sample has fewer than 250,000 clones; roughly 80% are singletons. The specimen was peripheral blood. The receptors originated from a woman aged 60-75 years with active or convalescent COVID-19.

The chain links TRBV3-1 (or the pseudogene TRBV3-2) to TRBJ1-2, with 7 bases that match TRBD1. Trimming cost V 4 bases and J 4 bases; bases outside gene matches: 12. Looked up from germline, CDR1 is LGHDT and CDR2 is YNNKEL (reference sequence). The CDR3 has 16 amino acids. The CDR3 protein is CASSRNNQGVGYGYTF. Written as DNA, the CDR3 is TGTGCCAGCAGCCGCAATAACCAGGGGGTTGGCTATGGCTACACCTTC.

The J gene is TRBJ1-5, the V gene TRBV12-3 or TRBV12-4; 7 bases match TRBD1. J gave up 4 bases and V 6 bases, and 3 bases lay outside the gene matches. The CDR3 is made up of 13 amino acids. This CDR3 is CASRQGYNQPQHF. The CDR3 nucleotides read TGTGCCAGCAGACAGGGGTATAATCAGCCCCAGCATTTT.

In nucleotides, the CDR3 is TGTGCCACCCCGACCCAGGACACTGAAGCTTTCTTT. The encoded protein is CATPTQDTEAFF. This chain links TRBV27 with TRBJ1-1; D not resolved. Germline V gene lookup returns CDR1 MNHEY and CDR2 SMNVEV (reference sequence). Trimming shortened V by 10 bases and J by 3 bases, and 12 bases separated the two germline ends. This CDR3 comprises 12 residues.

The chain employs TRBV28 and TRBJ1-4, with a tentative D call TRBD1 (5 bases). Germline lookup yields CDR1 MDHEN and CDR2 SYDVKM. The CDR3 is made up of 15 amino acids. Trimming took 6 bases from V and 5 from J, leaving 16 bases between them. The CDR3 DNA sequence: TGTGCCAGCAGCGTGGCGGGACTGCGGAATGAAAAACTGTTTTTT. This gives the protein CASSVAGLRNEKLFF.

The chain is built from TRBV10-3 and TRBJ2-2, with D tentatively TRBD2 (5 bases). Trimming took 10 bases from V and 1 from J, leaving 16 bases between them. The CDR3 consists of 15 residues. Germline values: CDR1 ENHRY, CDR2 SYGVKD. The CDR3 coding sequence is TGTGCCACGCAGGAGGCAGGAATGAACACCGGGGAGCTGTTTTTT. It is translated as CATQEAGMNTGELFF.

Only a few counts were recorded for this clone. V is TRBV19 and J is TRBJ1-6; D may be TRBD1 (6 bases). Germline V gene lookup returns CDR1 LNHDA and CDR2 SQIVND (reference sequence). The CDR3 loop spans 12 amino acids. Trimming removed 6 bases at V and 8 bases at J, with 8 bases between. CDR3 bases: TGTGCCAGTAGACAGGGTTATTCACCCCTCCACTTT. This sequence encodes CASRQGYSPLHF.

J is TRBJ1-4 and V is TRBV18; no reliable D call. The CDR3 runs 15 residues. The V end was cut by 2 bases, the J end by 7 bases, with 14 bases between. The germline CDR1 and CDR2 sequences are KGHSH and LQKENI. Here the CDR3 reads CASSPFLASGEKLFF. The CDR3 DNA sequence: TGTGCCAGCTCACCATTTCTCGCCAGCGGTGAAAAACTGTTTTTT.

This chain joins TRBV12-5 and TRBJ2-7, with 12 positions matching TRBD2. CDR1 LGHNT and CDR2 FRNRAP come from the germline V gene. The CDR3 length is 15 residues. Trimming removed 5 bases from V and 2 bases from J; junction bases left unmatched: 4. The CDR3, as DNA: TGTGCTAGTGGTCTGAGGACTAGCGGGACCTACGAGCAGTACTTC. This codes for CASGLRTSGTYEQYF. Full variable domain (missing parts from reference TRBV12-5 and TRBJ2-7): DARVTQTPRHKVTEMGQEVTMRCQPILGHNTVFWYRQTMMQGLELLAYFRNRAPLDDSGMPKDRFSAEMPDATLATLKIQPSEPRDSAVYFCASGLRTSGTYEQYFGPGTRLTVT.

CDR3 residues: CASSLVQGEGSGANVLTF. CDR3 coding DNA: TGTGCCAGCAGCTTAGTACAGGGAGAGGGGTCTGGGGCCAACGTCCTGACTTTC. The V call is TRBV7-8, the J call TRBJ2-6, with D maybe TRBD1 (6 bases). The CDR3 has 18 residues. CDR1 is SGHVS, CDR2 FQNEAQ, per germline. V lost 1 base and J lost 1, with 14 bases in between.

This chain links TRBV7-2 with TRBJ1-1; unclear D gene. Germline CDR1 is SGHTA and CDR2 is FQGNSA. The CDR3 loop spans 13 amino acids. V was cut by 3 bases and J by 1 base, with 6 bases left in between. The CDR3 DNA reads TGTGCCAGCAGCTTTGGCAGGAACACTGAAGCTTTCTTT. Encoded protein: CASSFGRNTEAFF.

V is TRBV5-1 and J is TRBJ1-1; D gene uncertain. This CDR3 comprises 15 residues. Germline CDR1 SGHRS, CDR2 YFSETQ. Trimming shortened V by 0 bases and J by 4 bases, and 13 bases separated the two germline ends. The CDR3 region has the DNA TGCGCCAGCAGCTTGGAGGCAGCGGTCGTCACTGAAGCTTTCTTT. Protein product: CASSLEAAVVTEAFF.

Of note for this clone: Other DNA sequences in the sample encode the same CDR3. V is TRBV5-1 and J is TRBJ1-2; 8 bases agree with TRBD1. The V and J ends lost 0 bases and 8 bases, in that order; junction bases with no gene match: 3. The CDR3 runs 13 residues. Germline lookup yields CDR1 SGHRS and CDR2 YFSETQ. This CDR3 reads CASSLGQGLGYTF. The CDR3 DNA reads as TGCGCCAGCAGCTTGGGACAGGGGCTCGGCTACACCTTC. The full variable domain, rest sourced from reference TRBV5-1 and TRBJ1-2, is KAGVTQTPRYLIKTRGQQVTLSCSPISGHRSVSWYQQTPGQGLQFLFEYFSETQRNKGNFPGRFSGRQFSNSRSEMNVSTLELGDSALYLCASSLGQGLGYTFGSGTRLTVV.

The rearrangement links TRBV30 to TRBJ2-1; 7 bases agree with TRBD2. Germline assignment: CDR1 GTSNPN and CDR2 SVGIG (reference sequence). The CDR3 extends over 15 amino acids. After removal of 2 bases from V and 0 bases from J, the junction contained 4 bases not matched to a gene. In DNA, the CDR3 is TGTGCCTGGAGTCTTGGCGGGAGCTCCTACAATGAGCAGTTCTTC. This encodes CAWSLGGSSYNEQFF. The full variable domain, completed using reference TRBV30 and TRBJ2-1, is SQTIHQWPATLVQPVGSPLSLECTVEGTSNPNLYWYRQAAGRGLQLLFYSVGIGQISSEVPQNLSASRPQDRQFILSSKKLLLSDSGFYLCAWSLGGSSYNEQFFGPGTRLTVL.

This chain joins TRBV5-1 and TRBJ1-1; tentative D call: TRBD1 (6 bases). Deletions cut 4 bases from V and 1 base from J, with 11 bases between. This CDR3 has 14 amino acids. Germline V lookup: CDR1 SGHRS, CDR2 YFSETQ. The CDR3 nucleotides read TGCGCCAGCAGCCTCCGGACAGAGAACACTGAAGCTTTCTTT. Amino acids: CASSLRTENTEAFF.

This sequence joins TRBV10-2 and TRBJ1-2; possibly TRBD1 for D (5 bases). CDR3 length: 14 residues. Trimming left V 6 bases short and J 2 bases short, with 13 bases between. Germline assignment: CDR1 WSHSY and CDR2 SAAADI. CDR3 sequence (DNA): TGCGCCAGCAGGGACAACCCAGGGAACTATGGCTACACCTTC. This codes for CASRDNPGNYGYTF.

V is TRBV9 and J is TRBJ2-2; D perhaps matches TRBD2 (6 bases). The length of the CDR3 is 16 residues. The ends were cut back, 0 bases at V and 2 bases at J, with 11 bases in the middle. CDR1 SGDLS and CDR2 YYNGEE come from the germline V gene. The CDR3 DNA sequence: TGTGCCAGCAGCGTAGGTAGCGGAGCTAACACCGGGGAGCTGTTTTTT. This codes for CASSVGSGANTGELFF.

V usage is TRBV5-6 and J usage is TRBJ2-1; 8 bases match TRBD1. Germline loops: CDR1 SGHDT, CDR2 YYEEEE. V shed 5 bases, J shed 0 bases, and the junction held 4 bases outside the gene matches. The CDR3 is 15 amino acids. CDR3 bases: TGTGCCAGCAGTCCCGGGACAGGCTCCTACAATGAGCAGTTCTTC. It specifies CASSPGTGSYNEQFF.

This chain uses TRBV5-6 with TRBJ2-2; the D gene is possibly TRBD1 (6 bases). CDR3 length: 16 residues. CDR1 and CDR2 (germline): SGHDT, YYEEEE. With 0 bases removed from V and 2 bases from J, the gap between germline ends came to 11 bases. CDR3 sequence reads: CASSLGWGLNTGELFF. CDR3 sequence (DNA): TGTGCCAGCAGCTTGGGCTGGGGGCTTAACACCGGGGAGCTGTTTTTT.

The CDR3 sequence: CASSINNGGNTGELFF. The CDR3 coding sequence is TGTGCCAGTAGTATCAACAACGGCGGGAACACCGGGGAGCTGTTTTTT. This chain links TRBV19 with TRBJ2-2; no firm D call. CDR3 length equals 16 residues. V was shortened by 3 bases and J by 1 base, with 12 bases between the two germline ends. The germline gives CDR1 LNHDA, CDR2 SQIVND (reference sequence). The full variable domain, in which reference TRBV19 and TRBJ2-2 provide the parts outside the CDR3, is DGGITQSPKYLFRKEGQNVTLSCEQNLNHDAMYWYRQDPGQGLRLIYYSQIVNDFQKGDIAEGYSVSREKKESFPLTVTSAQKNPTAFYLCASSINNGGNTGELFFGEGSRLTVL.

V and J are TRBV11-3 and TRBJ2-7, with D tentatively TRBD2 (5 bases). The CDR3 has 13 residues. CDR1 SGHNT and CDR2 YENEEA come from the germline V gene. V lost 2 bases, J lost 3 bases, and 8 bases lay in between. The chain's CDR3 is CASSLLSGYEQYF. The CDR3 DNA is TGTGCCAGCAGCTTATTGAGCGGCTACGAGCAGTACTTC.

The gene calls are TRBV2 and TRBJ2-1, with TRBD2 matching 9 bases. The CDR3 loop spans 15 amino acids. Germline trimming cut 1 base from V and 7 bases from J; bases unmatched to any gene: 5. Germline CDR1 and CDR2: SNHLY and FYNNEI. CDR3 in amino acids: CASSEGGGAINEQFF. CDR3 sequence (DNA): TGTGCCAGCAGTGAAGGCGGGGGGGCCATTAATGAGCAGTTCTTC. The variable domain in full, completed from reference TRBV2 and TRBJ2-1, reads EPEVTQTPSHQVTQMGQEVILRCVPISNHLYFYWYRQILGQKVEFLVSFYNNEISEKSEIFDDQFSVERPDGSNFTLKIRSTKLEDSAMYFCASSEGGGAINEQFFGPGTRLTVL.

V usage is TRBV18 and J usage is TRBJ1-2; perhaps TRBD1 as D (5 bases). The CDR3 extends over 13 amino acids. CDR1 is KGHSH, CDR2 LQKENI, per germline. V was pared by 3 bases and J by 8 bases, with 13 bases between. In DNA form, the CDR3 reads TGTGCCAGCTCACCGGGGGGAACTCGGGGCTACACCTTC. This translates into CASSPGGTRGYTF.

J is TRBJ1-1 and V is TRBV3-1 (or the pseudogene TRBV3-2), with unresolved D. This CDR3 is 14 amino acids long. Germline-derived CDR1 and CDR2 are LGHDT and YNNKEL (reference sequence). The ends were cut back, 3 bases at V and 6 bases at J, with 14 bases in the middle. CDR3 coding DNA: TGTGCCAGCAGCCACCACACGGGGTCTGCTGAAGCTTTCTTT. Translation: CASSHHTGSAEAFF.

The CDR3 DNA reads as TGTGCCAGCGCTTCTGGGGACAGCTATGGCTACACCTTC. It encodes CASASGDSYGYTF. This chain joins TRBV5-6 and TRBJ1-2, with TRBD1 matching 7 bases. Germline V lookup: CDR1 SGHDT, CDR2 YYEEEE. V was pared by 7 bases and J by 4 bases, with 7 bases of the junction left unmatched. The CDR3 length is 13 residues. Full variable domain (missing parts from reference TRBV5-6 and TRBJ1-2): DAGVTQSPTHLIKTRGQQVTLRCSPKSGHDTVSWYQQALGQGPQFIFQYYEEEERQRGNFPDRFSGHQFPNYSSELNVNALLLGDSALYLCASASGDSYGYTFGSGTRLTVV.

This clone has just one count. This chain links TRBV5-4 with TRBJ2-1; tentative D call: TRBD2 (5 bases). CDR3 length: 16 residues. The ends were cut back, 4 bases at V and 3 bases at J, with 17 bases in the middle. Germline CDR1 and CDR2: SGHNT and YYREEE (reference sequence). The CDR3 DNA is TGTGCCAGCAGCCTTAGGGCGGGCATGGGCTACAATGAGCAGTTCTTC. Translated: CASSLRAGMGYNEQFF.

The chain recombines TRBV6-6 with TRBJ1-1, with D perhaps matching TRBD1 (6 bases). From germline, CDR1 is MNHNY and CDR2 SVGAGI (reference sequence). Trimming removed 4 bases at V and 3 bases at J, with 15 bases between. This CDR3 region has 15 residues. The CDR3 coding sequence is TGTGCCAGCAGTTGGGGGCGAAAAACGGACACTGAAGCTTTCTTT. Encoded protein: CASSWGRKTDTEAFF.

J is TRBJ1-6 and V is TRBV5-1; weak D call: TRBD1 (5 bases). There are 15 residues in the CDR3. Between the trimmed V and J ends, which lost 4 bases and 9 bases, there was a span of 17 bases. Germline values: CDR1 SGHRS, CDR2 YFSETQ. CDR3 in amino acids: CASSRGDSVGSPLHF. CDR3 bases: TGCGCCAGCAGCCGTGGGGACTCCGTAGGTTCACCCCTCCACTTT.

Remarks on this clone: Since the CDR3 does not end with the conserved phenylalanine or tryptophan, this likely comes from a read error. No DNA is shown, since the ends of the CDR3 on it are uncertain; the CDR3 is the one TCRdb lists. J is TRBJ1-4 and V is TRBV21-1; whether TRBD1, the table's D call, matches the DNA was not checked. TRBV21-1 is described as a pseudogene. From its first to its last residue, the CDR3 has 13 amino acids. CDR3 amino acids: CASSKVFNRGPND.

The rearrangement links TRBV30 to TRBJ1-2; 8 nucleotides match TRBD1. The CDR3 contains 11 residues. CDR1 and CDR2 from the germline V gene are GTSNPN and SVGIG (reference sequence). The ends lost 5 bases at V and 11 bases at J; junction bases unmatched: 7. The CDR3 bases are TGTGCCTGGTCCAGGGGGCAAAGGTACACCTTC. As protein: CAWSRGQRYTF.

J is TRBJ1-1 and V is TRBV2, with TRBD1 matching 7 bases. The germline V gene has CDR1 SNHLY and CDR2 FYNNEI. The CDR3 has 13 residues. J lost 0 bases, V lost 9 bases, and 4 bases had no gene match. The CDR3 is CARGGRLNTEAFF. The CDR3 region has the DNA TGTGCCAGAGGGGGCAGATTGAACACTGAAGCTTTCTTT.

V gene TRBV6-5 combines with J gene TRBJ1-1, with D perhaps TRBD1 (6 bases). Trimming removed 8 bases from V and 5 bases from J, with 15 bases in between. The CDR3 spans 13 residues. Germline CDR1 and CDR2: MNHEY and SVGAGI. Here the CDR3 reads CASGQGGRTEAFF. CDR3 in DNA: TGTGCCAGCGGACAAGGGGGAAGGACTGAAGCTTTCTTT.

This clone was seen a handful of times. The chain uses TRBV7-2 and TRBJ1-4, with TRBD1 matching over 11 bases. Germline trimming cut 5 bases from V and 4 bases from J; bases unmatched to any gene: 3. CDR3 length: 15 amino acids. Germline V gene data show CDR1 as SGHTA and CDR2 as FQGNSA. The CDR3 region has the DNA TGTGCCAGCAGCCCGGACAGGGGGCATAATGAAAAACTGTTTTTT. This gives the protein CASSPDRGHNEKLFF.